The 12 T cell receptor beta chains below come from one sample, sequenced in a study of T cells in localized non-small cell lung cancer. The data were produced by immunoSEQ multiplex PCR, yet TCRdb's version contains in-frame clones alone and is incomplete. The repertoire holds about 33,000 clones, with around 90% as singletons. The sample here was peripheral blood, taken before any cancer treatment. The origin of the receptors is a man aged 35-75 years with stage I lung adenocarcinoma.

Here the CDR3 reads CASSTTAAPDNSPLHF. The CDR3 region has the DNA TGTGCCAGTAGTACGACTGCTGCCCCTGATAATTCACCCCTCCACTTT. The gene calls are TRBV19 and TRBJ1-6; D remains ambiguous. The V and J ends lost 4 bases and 5 bases respectively, with 15 bases between them. The CDR3 extends over 16 amino acids. The germline CDR1 and CDR2 sequences are LNHDA and SQIVND (reference sequence).

This chain joins TRBV13 and TRBJ1-2; 7 positions match TRBD1. V was pared by 1 base and J by 4 bases, with 3 bases of the junction left unmatched. Germline V CDR1 and CDR2: PRHDT, FYEKMQ (reference sequence). CDR3 length: 14 amino acids. In DNA, the CDR3 is TGTGCCAGCAGCTTAGAGGCAGGGGGCTATGGCTACACCTTC. It codes for CASSLEAGGYGYTF.

V gene TRBV6-5 combines with J gene TRBJ1-3, with 10 nucleotides matching TRBD1. The ends lost 7 bases at V and 6 bases at J; junction bases unmatched: 3. Germline CDR1 reads MNHEY; CDR2 reads SVGAGI. The CDR3 length is 13 residues. CDR3 sequence reads: CASIGTGENTIYF. The DNA for the CDR3 is TGTGCCAGCATCGGGACAGGGGAAAACACCATATATTTT.

The J gene is TRBJ1-1, the V gene TRBV10-1; 10 bases line up with TRBD1. Germline CDR1 is WNHNN and CDR2 is SYGVQD (reference sequence). The CDR3 totals 19 residues. V lost 2 bases and J lost 4; bases outside the gene matches: 16. The CDR3 nucleotides are TGCGCCAGCAGTGAGACGCCTTTTACCGGGACAGGGGATGGCACTGAAGCTTTCTTT. It codes for CASSETPFTGTGDGTEAFF.

This chain connects TRBV27 to TRBJ1-1; perhaps TRBD1 as D (5 bases). With 5 bases removed from V and 7 bases from J, the gap between germline ends came to 14 bases. Looked up from germline, CDR1 is MNHEY and CDR2 is SMNVEV (reference sequence). This CDR3 comprises 13 residues. CDR3 sequence reads: CASSIGEIGEAFF. DNA of the CDR3: TGTGCCAGCAGTATAGGGGAGATCGGTGAAGCTTTCTTT.

The rearrangement joins TRBV18 to TRBJ1-3; D unresolved. Between the trimmed V and J ends, which lost 6 bases and 0 bases, there was a span of 12 bases. This CDR3 contains 15 residues. Per the germline V gene, CDR1 is KGHSH and CDR2 is LQKENI. Written as DNA, the CDR3 is TGTGCCAGCTCGCGGACTGCCCCCTCTGGAAACACCATATATTTT. It is translated as CASSRTAPSGNTIYF.

The chain employs TRBV2 and TRBJ2-6, with D uncertain. The CDR3 totals 13 residues. The V end was cut by 2 bases, the J end by 4 bases, with 3 bases between. CDR1 and CDR2 (germline): SNHLY, FYNNEI. Written as DNA, the CDR3 is TGTGCCAGCAGTGAAACCGGGGCCAACGTCCTGACTTTC. It specifies CASSETGANVLTF. The complete variable domain, with remaining parts taken from reference TRBV2 and TRBJ2-6, reads EPEVTQTPSHQVTQMGQEVILRCVPISNHLYFYWYRQILGQKVEFLVSFYNNEISEKSEIFDDQFSVERPDGSNFTLKIRSTKLEDSAMYFCASSETGANVLTFGAGSRLTVL.

The J gene is TRBJ1-5, the V gene TRBV18, with 11 bases lining up with TRBD1. The germline V gene has CDR1 KGHSH and CDR2 LQKENI. The CDR3 loop spans 15 amino acids. V lost 5 bases and J lost 6; bases outside the gene matches: 6. For the CDR3, the DNA is TGTGCCAGCTCAACAGGGACAGGGGGAAGTCAGCCCCAGCATTTT. Amino acid sequence: CASSTGTGGSQPQHF.

The CDR3 nucleotides are TGTGCCAGCAGCTCTCGGGACAGGGTAAGGTTCAATGAGCAGTTCTTC. Amino acid sequence: CASSSRDRVRFNEQFF. The chain combines TRBV11-1 with TRBJ2-1; 9 positions match TRBD1. CDR1 and CDR2 (germline): SGHAT, FQDESV (reference sequence). Trimming removed 4 bases from V and 6 bases from J; junction bases left unmatched: 10. This CDR3 is 16 amino acids long.

The chain carries TRBV19 and TRBJ2-1; the match to TRBD2 covers 13 bases. With 5 bases clipped from V and 8 bases from J, the junction kept 12 bases outside the gene matches. The CDR3 has 17 residues. Germline V gene lookup returns CDR1 LNHDA and CDR2 SQIVND (reference sequence). CDR3 nucleotide sequence: TGTGCCAGTAGTTTCCGGACTAGCGGGGGTGGATGGGATGAGCAGTTCTTC. Its translation is CASSFRTSGGGWDEQFF.

The V and J genes are TRBV19 and TRBJ2-5; no reliable D call. This CDR3 contains 13 residues. Germline assignment: CDR1 LNHDA and CDR2 SQIVND (reference sequence). Trimming left V 5 bases short and J 1 base short, with 8 bases between. In DNA form, the CDR3 reads TGTGCCAGTAGTGAAGGGCGCCAAGAGACCCAGTACTTC. Amino acid sequence: CASSEGRQETQYF.

The rearrangement joins TRBV11-2 to TRBJ2-3; D gene unclear. The CDR3 runs 13 residues. Germline values: CDR1 SGHAT, CDR2 FQNNGV. The V and J ends lost 2 bases and 5 bases respectively, with 8 bases between them. The CDR3 DNA sequence: TGTGCCAGCAGCTTAAAGGTTGGAGATACGCAGTATTTT. This gives the protein CASSLKVGDTQYF.